This TCR beta chain was captured by sequencing in a study of blood T cell repertoires in COVID-19 (dated by TCRdb to 2019 to 2021). Regarding the research as a whole: Samples from collaborators originated in the United States, Italy and Spain and spanned both the acute and convalescent phases of COVID-19. Samples were obtained from the ongoing ImmuneRACE study (first 160 participants) and from about 1,300 subjects provided by 6 global collaborators. The material from the prospective study consisted of cDNA or gDNA derived from T cells, B-cell-depleted T cells, or PBMCs. A de-identified subject ID, COVID-19 status, age in years and sex were almost always included in the sample metadata. Subjects who had been exposed to COVID-19, were actively infected with it, or had recovered from it provided the deeply sampled blood TCRbeta repertoires that made up the dataset. Where HLA class I and class II types were available, the types were taken from metadata supplied by the sample provider, not from assay-based typing. The repertoires were released in a freely available public database meant as a resource for research on the immune response to SARS-CoV-2.

The CDR3 numbers 12 residues from cysteine through phenylalanine. Of the read, only the CDR3 DNA is kept; its 36 bases are in frame from base 1. Trimming at the junction amounts to 9 bases on V and 5 bases on J, and the germline ends lie 12 bases apart. CDR1 and CDR2 were assigned from the germline V gene as KGHDR and SFDVKD. Details on this clone: The antigen it binds to is not known. Base-call qualities are not available, and no considerably larger clone is one nucleotide away.

The immunoSEQ Assay, a bias-controlled multiplex PCR, was used to amplify TCRbeta CDR3 regions from genomic DNA. Per the authors' processing: Nucleated cell counts per sample were estimated from amplification of reference gene primers within the assay. Sequence reads were collapsed and filtered to measure the absolute abundance of every unique TCRbeta CDR3 rearrangement. For each sample, productive Simpson clonality was calculated as the square root of Simpson's diversity index across productive rearrangements. Here the immuneACCESS table is served through TCRdb, limited to in-frame sequences with V and J called. Missing clones are a known gap in these copies; in checked studies unresolved V genes cover under half, and the rest lacks a known reason. V, J and clone size are taken as reported in that table, and D and trimming were inferred from the DNA itself. The sample records tens of thousands of clones, more than 75% of which are singletons. The ten largest make up roughly a quarter of the sample.

Summary of the overall study and its limitations: Clinical and demographic metadata were provided uncurated, with the amount varying by source and participant.

Each collaborating institution followed its own protocols to collect whole blood in K2EDTA tubes. For TCRbeta analysis, collaborators shipped samples as frozen whole blood, isolated PBMCs, or DNA extracted from either of those sample types. This clonotype originated in a human donor in a cohort sampled during active COVID-19. The rearrangement joined TRBV24-1 to TRBJ2-5; the best D guess is TRBD1, with 6 bases matching. Sequenced sample: peripheral blood. The CDR3 loop reads CATSGGGETQYF. The bases are TGTGCCACCTCGGGTGGGGGCGAGACCCAGTACTTC.